What follows are 18 T cell receptor beta chains derived from one specimen sequenced in a study of Graves' ophthalmopathy and Graves' hyperthyroidism. The TCR beta CDR3 regions underwent amplification from RNA transcripts. Second-round multiplex PCR came after a first-round RT-PCR that employed HTBI primers. TCRdb re-analysed the multiplex PCR reads in MiXCR, keeping a single row per CDR3 protein. Here the sample spans about half a million distinct CDR3 sequences, under 15% being singletons. The sequencing sample was made of blood. These TCRs come from a woman aged 25 to 39 with Graves' ophthalmopathy.

At least ten counts were recorded for this clonotype. The chain uses TRBV5-1 and TRBJ1-2; 8 positions agree with TRBD1. Germline V gives CDR1 SGHRS, CDR2 YFSETQ. This CDR3 is built from 16 residues. Trimming cost V 4 bases and J 4 bases; bases outside gene matches: 12. CDR3 nucleotide sequence: TGCGCCAGCAGCGCCACGGCGGACAGGGCGAGCTATGGCTACACCTTC. As protein: CASSATADRASYGYTF.

The chain recombines TRBV30 with TRBJ2-2; 7 nucleotides line up with TRBD2. The germline CDR1 and CDR2 sequences are GTSNPN and SVGIG (reference sequence). The CDR3 is made up of 15 amino acids. J was trimmed by 5 bases and V by 2 bases; bases with no gene match: 8. CDR3 DNA: TGTGCCTGGAGTAGGGCGGGGGTGAATACCGGGGAGCTGTTTTTT. Protein: CAWSRAGVNTGELFF.

The chain is built from TRBV20-1 and TRBJ2-2, with 12 bases matching TRBD1. The CDR3 is made up of 14 amino acids. The germline CDR1 and CDR2 sequences are DFQATT and SNEGSKA (reference sequence). The V segment lost 5 bases and the J segment 6 bases; nucleotides outside the gene matches: 4. In nucleotides, the CDR3 is TGCAGTGCTTCGGGACAGGGGGCGGCCGGGGAGCTGTTTTTT. Translated, it gives CSASGQGAAGELFF.

This clonotype was seen more than once but under ten times. The V and J genes are TRBV4-1 and TRBJ2-5, with TRBD2 matching over 11 bases. The germline V gene has CDR1 MGHRA and CDR2 YSYEKL. The V and J ends lost 0 bases and 0 bases, in that order; junction bases with no gene match: 9. The CDR3 has 19 residues. The CDR3 region is CASSQDMTSSGGYQETQYF. In DNA form, the CDR3 reads TGCGCCAGCAGCCAAGATATGACTTCTAGCGGGGGGTACCAAGAGACCCAGTACTTC.

This clonotype was detected only a few times. The chain has TRBV18 and TRBJ2-3; 8 positions agree with TRBD2. From germline, CDR1 is KGHSH and CDR2 LQKENI. Losses at the gene ends were 0 bases for V and 2 bases for J; bases not matched to a gene: 4. The CDR3 contains 16 residues. CDR3 loop: CASSPPLAGPTDTQYF. In nucleotides, the CDR3 is TGTGCCAGCTCACCACCATTAGCGGGACCCACAGATACGCAGTATTTT.

The chain has TRBV5-1 and TRBJ2-5; the D call may be TRBD1 or TRBD2 (6 bases each). In germline, CDR1 is SGHRS, CDR2 YFSETQ. V lost 0 bases and J 1 base, leaving 13 bases between the germline ends. The CDR3 is 16 residues long. CDR3 region: CASSLVGGPTQETQYF. The CDR3 DNA is TGCGCCAGCAGCTTGGTTGGGGGGCCCACCCAAGAGACCCAGTACTTC.

The gene calls are TRBV24-1 and TRBJ2-5; D is unresolved. Per the germline V gene, CDR1 is KGHDR and CDR2 is SFDVKD. The CDR3 length is 17 residues. V was trimmed by 6 bases and J by 1 base, leaving 20 bases between them. CDR3 DNA sequence: TGTGCCACCAGTCCCCCTCCCGGAACAGCACCCCAAGAGACCCAGTACTTC. Amino acids: CATSPPPGTAPQETQYF.

This clonotype was recorded a few times. The V call is TRBV15, the J call TRBJ2-7, with D possibly matching TRBD2 (6 bases). Germline V gene sequence: CDR1 LNHNV, CDR2 YYDKDF (reference sequence). The CDR3 loop spans 15 amino acids. V gave up 0 bases and J gave up 1 base, with 10 bases separating them. CDR3 nucleotides: TGTGCCACCAGCAGAGATAATAGCGGTTCCTACGAGCAGTACTTC. Its translation is CATSRDNSGSYEQYF.

This clonotype was picked up many times. The chain combines TRBV4-3 with TRBJ1-1, with 9 bases lining up with TRBD1. This CDR3 spans 18 amino acids. V dropped 0 bases and J dropped 4; count of bases not matched to a gene: 12. From germline, CDR1 is LGHNA and CDR2 YSLEER. DNA for the CDR3: TGCGCCAGCAGCCAAGATCCCACACAGGGGGCGAGATCCACTGAAGCTTTCTTT. Amino acid sequence: CASSQDPTQGARSTEAFF.

This clonotype was recorded many times. The V and J genes are TRBV6-1 and TRBJ1-5, with TRBD1 identical over 9 bases. The CDR3 consists of 16 residues. Trimming at V came to 7 bases and at J to 2 bases, leaving 9 bases not matched to a gene. Germline-derived CDR1 and CDR2 are MNHNS and SASEGT. CDR3 sequence: CASNLRTGDGNQPQHF. The CDR3 DNA sequence: TGTGCCAGCAACCTACGGACAGGGGATGGCAATCAGCCCCAGCATTTT.

As to this clonotype: Germline is not matched at one junction end, which may reflect a read error. The chain has TRBV7-2 and TRBJ2-2; D possibly corresponds to TRBD2 (5 bases). CDR1 SGHTA and CDR2 FQGNSA come from the germline V gene. The CDR3 is 14 residues long. The CDR3 region has the DNA TGTGCCAGCAGCGTCCTACTGGGAACCGGGGATCTGTTTTTT. This encodes CASSVLLGTGDLFF.

This clonotype has more than one count but fewer than ten. CDR3 region: CASSLAGAGMSGAFF. DNA of the CDR3: TGTGCCAGCAGTTTAGCAGGGGCTGGAATGAGTGGAGCTTTCTTT. This chain joins TRBV12-3 or TRBV12-4 and TRBJ1-1, with D tentatively TRBD1 (5 bases). This CDR3 contains 15 residues. V was trimmed by 0 bases and J by 10 bases, leaving 18 bases between them.

This clonotype has at least ten counts. In DNA, the CDR3 is TGTGCCAGCAGTTTCGGAGGGGGGGAGACCCAGTACTTC. Amino acid sequence: CASSFGGGETQYF. J is TRBJ2-5 and V is TRBV28; tentatively, D is TRBD1 or TRBD2 (6 bases each). Trimming removed 3 bases at V and 5 bases at J, with 10 bases between. Germline CDR1 reads MDHEN; CDR2 reads SYDVKM. The CDR3 contains 13 residues.

This clonotype showed up many times. V and J are TRBV4-1 and TRBJ2-7; 15 bases are a match to TRBD2. Germline CDR1 MGHRA, CDR2 YSYEKL. V shed 3 bases, J shed 6 bases, and the junction held 9 bases outside the gene matches. The CDR3 loop spans 17 amino acids. The chain's CDR3 is CASSHDGLAGGPGEQYF. The CDR3 coding sequence is TGCGCCAGCAGCCACGACGGACTAGCGGGAGGGCCGGGCGAGCAGTACTTC.

This clonotype was recorded at least ten times. This chain's CDR3 is CASSLGDREIYEQYF. The CDR3 DNA reads TGTGCCAGCAGCTTGGGGGACAGGGAAATTTACGAGCAGTACTTC. The chain has TRBV5-6 and TRBJ2-7, with 9 bases identical to TRBD1. V shed 0 bases, J shed 4 bases, and the junction held 5 bases outside the gene matches. Germline CDR1 and CDR2: SGHDT and YYEEEE. The length of the CDR3 is 15 residues. The full variable domain, completed using reference TRBV5-6 and TRBJ2-7, is DAGVTQSPTHLIKTRGQQVTLRCSPKSGHDTVSWYQQALGQGPQFIFQYYEEEERQRGNFPDRFSGHQFPNYSSELNVNALLLGDSALYLCASSLGDREIYEQYFGPGTRLTVT.

This clonotype was recorded at least ten times. The chain joins TRBV7-8 to TRBJ2-2; 7 bases line up with TRBD1. CDR1 and CDR2 (germline): SGHVS, FQNEAQ. This CDR3 is 16 amino acids long. J was trimmed by 6 bases and V by 5 bases; bases with no gene match: 12. CDR3 nucleotides: TGTGCCAGCAGCCGCCGACAGGGTTCCCGGTCCGGGGAGCTGTTTTTT. Protein sequence: CASSRRQGSRSGELFF.

This clonotype was counted ten times or more. In nucleotides, the CDR3 is TGTGCCAGCAGCGCCAGTACAGTCACTGGCTACACCTTC. Its protein is CASSASTVTGYTF. The chain couples TRBV7-9 to TRBJ1-2; D is uncertain. V was trimmed by 5 bases and J by 7 bases, leaving 14 bases between them. Germline loops: CDR1 SEHNR, CDR2 FQNEAQ (reference sequence). The CDR3 contains 13 residues. Full variable domain (remainder filled in from reference TRBV7-9 and TRBJ1-2): DTGVSQNPRHKITKRGQNVTFRCDPISEHNRLYWYRQTLGQGPEFLTYFQNEAQLEKSRLLSDRFSAERPKGSFSTLEIQRTEQGDSAMYLCASSASTVTGYTFGSGTRLTVV.

The chain uses TRBV20-1 and TRBJ2-5; D is possibly TRBD1 (5 bases). This CDR3 has 15 residues. Trimming took 0 bases from V and 4 from J, leaving 15 bases between them. Germline lookup yields CDR1 DFQATT and CDR2 SNEGSKA (reference sequence). The CDR3 loop reads CSARDSWVGVETQYF. Written as DNA, the CDR3 is TGCAGTGCTAGAGATTCCTGGGTAGGGGTAGAGACCCAGTACTTC.